This T cell receptor (beta chain) was obtained from a study of shared clonotypes between healthy human individuals (dated by TCRdb to 2020 to 2022). With regard to the full study: The cohort included a few men and a couple of women between 18 and 49 years of age. For each donor, CD4 naive and CD4 memory were each given three plates, CD8 naive was given two plates, and CD8 memory was given one plate. To estimate repertoire size and how much clonotypes are shared between individuals, the study performed deep sequencing of blood TCR repertoires from five healthy adults. Libraries were prepared and TCR repertoires were sequenced by different laboratories using diverse techniques, in order to increase sequencing depth and limit assay-specific biases. Leukapheresis yielded between about 0.85 and 9.5 billion PBMCs per donor. The investigation overall reported the following: Compared with non-shared clonotypes, clonotypes shared by all four sorted-subset donors had higher generation probabilities. The genetic and exposure-history diversity represented was limited by the small number of donors. Incomplete sequencing was indicated by rarefaction of sorted-subset datasets, despite the large sequencing depth. Sharing across several donors was observed for around 5% of naive CD4, over 3% of naive CD8, 2.3% of memory CD4, and roughly 0.4% of memory CD8 clonotypes. Pairwise subsampling indicated that sequencing depth was expected to affect the degree of clonotype sharing among donors. Sampling was limited to blood, and TCR repertoires in tissue likely differ from TCR repertoires in blood. Larger estimated clonotype richness was generally found for naive subsets than for memory subsets.

V was cut back by 7 bases and J by 7 bases, leaving a gap of 20 bases between them. The CDR3 goes from the cysteine to the phenylalanine over 14 residues. Left in the record is the CDR3 DNA by itself, 42 bases read in frame from the first base. CDR1 and CDR2 (MDHEN, SYDVKM) derive from the germline V gene. Using the deep immunoSEQ assay, TCR CDR3 regions were amplified from genomic DNA by multiplex PCR. For each cell subset, the extracted genomic DNA was distributed evenly across all wells of several immunoSEQ 96-well plates, and each plate served as one replicate. For sorted subsets, each replicate PCR was loaded with roughly 200 ng genomic DNA, equivalent to about 33,000 T cell genomes. Purified libraries were quantified with a Qubit 3.0 fluorometer, sized on a Bioanalyzer 2100, and re-quantified with the KAPA Library Quantification kit. A separate single-read 150-cycle Illumina NextSeq 550 flow cell was used to sequence each immunoSEQ 96-well plate. In the paper's pipeline: Because the immunoSEQ output held only junctional sequences and lacked quality scores, the filtering could not match the filtering applied to full-length reads. To assign V/J genes and CDR3, sequences were annotated using PyIR, a Python wrapper for IgBLAST v1.9, with IMGT germline references. Reads were removed for weak V/J assignments (E-value above 1e-6), missing CDR3, stop codons, out-of-frame junctions, or ambiguous translated residues. A V3J clonotype was defined by an identical inferred V gene, J gene, and CDR3 amino acid sequence. The percentage overlap between two repertoires was calculated by dividing the number of shared unique clonotypes by the size of the smaller repertoire. Three approaches were used to assess repertoire richness: RTK rarefaction, the Chao1 estimator, and Recon v2.1 estimates of unobserved clonotypes. For all TCRbeta clonotypes obtained by the gDNA method from four donors, generation probabilities were computed with OLGA. Imported from immuneACCESS, the table was reduced by TCRdb to in-frame sequences with V and J called. These copies leave out some clones; in studies compared against another copy, an unresolved V gene accounts for under half, and the cause of the remainder is not known. V, J and clone size reflect that table, while D and trimming were determined from the DNA. Across this sample there are 2 million to 2.5 million clones, with 85% to 95% seen only once. 0.3% to 0.4% of the sample is held by the ten biggest clonotypes.

In regard to this clone: Its antigen is currently not known. Qualities for individual bases were not recorded, and no much larger clone is one base off.

The donors were healthy, HIV-negative adults with no recently reported acute infections or vaccinations. Every donor was a Caucasian adult residing in Nashville, Tennessee, USA. Magnetic negative selection was used to enrich CD4+ T cells, after which naive cells were positively selected on CD45RA and the negative fraction became the memory subset. Blood was collected by leukapheresis, and PBMCs were isolated by Ficoll-Histopaque density gradient centrifugation and then cryopreserved in liquid nitrogen vapor phase. Purity and quantity of every magnetically sorted T cell population were checked by analytical flow cytometry. Each sorted fraction had its genomic DNA isolated and then quantified by UV absorbance on a Nanodrop 2000c.

The source is a man between 18 and 35 years old in good health. Some clones in this sample may be carry-over from other donors' samples. The sample comprised naive CD4+ T cells from PBMCs. The label giving this sample's cell subset or site can be read as: CD45RA+ positively selected. The chain is assembled from TRBV28 and TRBJ2-7; a weak D assignment points to TRBD1 (5 bases agree). The CDR3 sequence is CASTNSNEKGEQYF. The DNA sequence is TGTGCCAGCACGAACTCCAACGAAAAGGGGGAGCAGTACTTC.